Given below is one TCR beta chain in context. V lost 2 bases to trimming and J lost 8 bases; unmatched junction nucleotides: 8. Germline V gene data show CDR1 as MNHNS and CDR2 as SASEGT. CDR3 length: 15 amino acids. Assay used: immunoSEQ multiplex PCR; TCRdb lists only in-frame clones, some missing. This sample has approximately 97,000 clones, with around 88% found just once. This sample is drawn from a study of blood T cell repertoires in COVID-19. The specimen was peripheral blood. This sequence joins TRBV6-1 and TRBJ2-1; TRBD2 agrees at 8 bases. This sequence was found in a man aged 50 or older with COVID-19, enrolled during active disease. The CDR3 loop reads CASSESLAGRHEQFF. The CDR3 DNA reads TGTGCCAGCAGTGAAAGCCTAGCGGGCCGACATGAGCAGTTCTTC.